One T cell receptor (beta chain) is described in this entry. This clone was seen once. Its specific antigen is unknown. No base quality values were provided; no much bigger clone lies one nucleotide off. TCRbeta CDR3 regions were immunosequenced from genomic DNA with the immunoSEQ Assay. Before high-throughput sequencing, genomic DNA was amplified using bias-controlled multiplex PCR. Per the source publication's procedure: To quantify the absolute abundance of each unique TCRbeta CDR3 region, the sequences were collapsed and filtered. Clonality was defined as 1 minus Pielou's evenness and was calculated using productive rearrangements only. A previously published method was used to identify clones with significantly greater frequencies in on-treatment samples than in baseline samples. TCRdb took this table from immuneACCESS and kept in-frame rearrangements with V and J called. Such tables lack part of the clones; where checked against another copy, unresolved V genes explain under half of the gap, and the rest is unexplained. V and J calls and clone size are given by that table; D and trimming were obtained from the DNA. Present in this sample are 15,000 to 20,000 clones, about two thirds of which were seen just once. About a fifth of the sample rests with the top ten.

These data originate in a study of sequential checkpoint blockade in melanoma (dated by TCRdb to between 2018 and 2021). Study-wide context: Patients were randomized 1:1 to first-line nivolumab followed by ipilimumab (arm A) or ipilimumab followed by nivolumab (arm B). Maintenance nivolumab was given following each of the two trial sequences. Beyond this particular receptor, the publication reports: Larger, independent patient cohorts are needed to validate the response-prediction model that combines TCR metrics and mutation burden.

The CDR3 numbers 15 residues from cysteine through phenylalanine. The kept DNA is CDR3 alone, 45 bases in frame from the first base. CDR1 SGDLS and CDR2 YYNGEE are derived from the germline V gene. The V end loses 3 bases and the J end loses 11 bases, and a stretch of 23 bases separates them. The treatment or condition label, read with the paper, signifies: randomized to nivolumab then ipilimumab (arm A) or the reverse (arm B). No trial patient had received prior DNA-damaging chemotherapy. On a FACS Aria II flow cytometer, live CD3+CD8+ cells that were negative for CD19 and CD56 were sorted from thawed PBMCs. Samples came from patients with melanoma in CheckMate 064, a randomized, open-label phase II trial of sequential checkpoint blockade. Peripheral blood mononuclear cells were collected by leukapheresis, purified using Ficoll-Paque, and frozen in human serum containing approximately 9.1% DMSO. Immediately after sorting, the purity of sorted blood CD3+CD8+ cells was verified to be >95%, after which DNA was extracted.

This receptor was obtained from a human donor with melanoma. The chain links TRBV9 with TRBJ1-1; matching of 5 bases hints at TRBD1 as the D gene. The specimen comprised CD8+ T cells sorted from blood (inferred from file names), sampled from a patient given nivolumab and ipilimumab in sequence. The CDR3 is CASSASSRDAGGAFF. The sequenced DNA is TGTGCCAGCAGCGCTTCAAGTCGGGACGCTGGGGGGGCTTTCTTT.